This TCR beta chain was observed in a study of blood T cell repertoires in COVID-19. The method was immunoSEQ multiplex PCR; TCRdb's version includes in-frame clones alone and lacks a portion of them. Here the sample spans 200,000 or so clones, 80% to 90% being singletons. CDR1 and CDR2 from the germline V gene are MNHEY and SVGEGT. J was trimmed by 1 base and V by 2 bases; bases with no gene match: 9. The CDR3 is 17 amino acids. Sequenced: peripheral blood. The rearrangement links TRBV6-2 or TRBV6-3 to TRBJ1-1; 8 bases line up with TRBD1. The sequence derives from an elderly woman with acute or convalescent COVID-19. The CDR3 is CASSYPTGGARNTEAFF. For the CDR3, the DNA is TGTGCCAGCAGTTACCCAACAGGGGGTGCCCGGAACACTGAAGCTTTCTTT.